The clone carrying this T cell receptor beta chain was recorded a few times. What it recognizes is unknown. This sample was included in a study of Graves' ophthalmopathy and Graves' hyperthyroidism. Turning to the study itself: Ophthalmopathy not arising within 18 months of follow-up defined hyperthyroidism as stable. Whole-study results and caveats: Blood also held most thyroid clonotypes expanded above 0.001 frequency.

Among the exclusions were patients with other autoimmune diseases, uncontrolled infections, pregnancy or lactation. Clinicians made diagnoses from clinical symptoms, serum thyroxine, TRAb, thyroid ultrasound and orbital computed tomography. CDR3 regions of TCR beta were amplified from RNA transcripts. The first-round RT-PCR employed HTBI primers together with the Qiagen OneStep RT-PCR kit. A multiplex PCR was then performed as the second round. TCRdb itself ran the multiplex PCR reads through MiXCR, one entry per CDR3 protein. The table lists approximately 540,000 distinct CDR3 sequences, 35% to 40% of them singletons. This CDR3 comprises 19 residues. J gave up 4 bases and V 0 bases, and 16 bases lay outside the gene matches. Germline CDR1 MGHRA, CDR2 YSYEKL.

This sequence joins TRBV4-1 and TRBJ1-2; 8 nucleotides line up with TRBD1. The TCR originated in an adult man with Graves' hyperthyroidism. The sequencing sample was made of peripheral blood or thyroid tissue (not recorded which). This CDR3 reads CASSQDLAAGGRLSYGYTF. DNA of the CDR3: TGCGCCAGCAGCCAAGATCTAGCGGCAGGGGGCAGGCTCAGCTATGGCTACACCTTC.